Sequencing of this TCR beta chain was carried out in a study of monozygotic twins with inflammatory bowel disease. Notes on this clonotype: What it binds is unknown.

Germline V gene sequence: CDR1 SGHTA, CDR2 FQGNSA. This CDR3 contains 14 residues. Reprocessing the 5' RACE reads, TCRdb reports a single entry for every CDR3 protein and omits DNA. Its listing shows approximately 400,000 distinct CDR3 sequences. Study-wide points: Especially where disease activity was present, IBD patients had fewer clonotypes in common with others than healthy twins did.

For every donor, one blood sample of about 2.5 ml was drawn. The receptor was derived from a human donor with ulcerative colitis or Crohn's disease, or a healthy co-twin of an affected twin (not recorded which). This chain uses TRBV7-2 with TRBJ1-1. What was sequenced was blood. The CDR3 loop reads CASSLVSVALEAFF.